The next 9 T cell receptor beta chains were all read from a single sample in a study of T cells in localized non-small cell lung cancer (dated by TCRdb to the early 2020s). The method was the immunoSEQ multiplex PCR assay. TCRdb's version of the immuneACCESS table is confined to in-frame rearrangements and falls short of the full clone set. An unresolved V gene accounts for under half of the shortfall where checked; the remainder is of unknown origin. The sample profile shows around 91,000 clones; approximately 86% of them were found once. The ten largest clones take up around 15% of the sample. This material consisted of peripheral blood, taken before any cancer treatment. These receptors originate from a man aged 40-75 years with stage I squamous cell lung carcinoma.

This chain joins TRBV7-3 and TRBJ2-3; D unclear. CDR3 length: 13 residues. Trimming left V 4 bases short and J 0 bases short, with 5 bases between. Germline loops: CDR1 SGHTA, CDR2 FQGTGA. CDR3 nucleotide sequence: TGTGCCAGCAGCTGGACCAGCACAGATACGCAGTATTTT. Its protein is CASSWTSTDTQYF.

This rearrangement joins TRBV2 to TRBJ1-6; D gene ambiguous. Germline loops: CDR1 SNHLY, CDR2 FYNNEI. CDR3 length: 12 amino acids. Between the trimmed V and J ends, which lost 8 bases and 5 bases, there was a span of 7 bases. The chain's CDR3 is CASGGDNSPLHF. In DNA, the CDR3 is TGTGCCAGCGGTGGTGATAATTCACCCCTCCACTTT.

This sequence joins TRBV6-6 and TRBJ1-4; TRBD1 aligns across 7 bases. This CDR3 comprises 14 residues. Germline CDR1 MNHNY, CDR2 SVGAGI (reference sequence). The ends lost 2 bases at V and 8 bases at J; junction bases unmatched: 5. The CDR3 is CASSYTRGAEKLFF. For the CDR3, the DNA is TGTGCCAGCAGTTACACCAGGGGGGCCGAAAAACTGTTTTTT.

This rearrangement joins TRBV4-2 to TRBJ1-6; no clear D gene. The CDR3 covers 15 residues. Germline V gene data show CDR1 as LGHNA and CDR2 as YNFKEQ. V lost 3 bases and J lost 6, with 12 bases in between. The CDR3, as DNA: TGTGCCAGCAGCCACGACCGGGCCCCTAATTCACCCCTCCACTTT. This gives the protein CASSHDRAPNSPLHF.

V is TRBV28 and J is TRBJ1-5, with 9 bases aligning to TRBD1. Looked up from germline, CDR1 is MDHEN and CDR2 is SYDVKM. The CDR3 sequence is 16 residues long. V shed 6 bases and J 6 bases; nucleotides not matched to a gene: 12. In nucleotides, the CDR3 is TGTGCCAGCAGCCCCCCCTACCTACAGGGGGCTCAGCCCCAGCATTTT. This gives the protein CASSPPYLQGAQPQHF.

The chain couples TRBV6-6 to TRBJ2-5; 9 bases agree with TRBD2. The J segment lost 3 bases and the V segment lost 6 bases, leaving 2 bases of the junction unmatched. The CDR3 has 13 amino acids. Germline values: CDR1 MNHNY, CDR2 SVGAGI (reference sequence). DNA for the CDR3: TGTGCCAGCAGCATAGCGGGGGAAGAGACCCAGTACTTC. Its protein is CASSIAGEETQYF.

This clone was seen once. CDR3 bases: TGCGCCAGCAGCTTTGGGAGCTGGACTAGCGGCTACGAGCAGTACTTC. Translation gives CASSFGSWTSGYEQYF. The V call is TRBV5-1, the J call TRBJ2-7; TRBD2 aligns across 10 bases. V shed 2 bases and J 3 bases; nucleotides not matched to a gene: 8. The CDR3 extends over 16 amino acids. Germline V CDR1 and CDR2: SGHRS, YFSETQ.

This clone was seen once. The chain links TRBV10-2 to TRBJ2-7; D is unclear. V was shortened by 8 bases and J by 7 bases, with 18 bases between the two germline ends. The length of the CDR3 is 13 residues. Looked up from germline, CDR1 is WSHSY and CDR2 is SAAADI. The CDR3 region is CASGNLLGVEQYF. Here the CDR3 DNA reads TGCGCCAGCGGGAACCTTTTGGGTGTTGAGCAGTACTTC.

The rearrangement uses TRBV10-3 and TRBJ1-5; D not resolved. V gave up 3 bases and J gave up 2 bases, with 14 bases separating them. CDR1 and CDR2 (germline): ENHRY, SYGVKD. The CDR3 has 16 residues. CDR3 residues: CAISDVKGGGNQPQHF. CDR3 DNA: TGTGCCATCAGTGATGTGAAAGGCGGTGGCAATCAGCCCCAGCATTTT.